These T cell receptor beta chains were read from a single sample in a study of cytomegalovirus exposure and HLA in healthy donors. The repertoire was sequenced with immunoSEQ multiplex PCR; TCRdb's copy has only in-frame clones and lacks some. Of roughly 180,000 clones listed, approximately 80% are singletons. Sequences were obtained from PBMCs. These receptors were obtained from a man between 18 and 29 years old in good health and CMV-seronegative. The CDR3 runs from the conserved cysteine through the conserved F or W. Fields, in order: J gene, clone size, D gene, V gene, CDR3 protein, CDR3 DNA. D genes are given only for firm matches. Clone sizes are given selectively: once, few, many, or a class where the clone is expanded.

>TRBJ2-7|.|.|TRBV29-1
CSVEKRGFNEQYF
TGCAGCGTTGAAAAAAGGGGCTTCAACGAGCAGTACTTC
>TRBJ1-1|.|.|TRBV2
CASKGGTEAFF
TGTGCCAGTAAAGGGGGCACTGAAGCTTTCTTT
>TRBJ2-7|.|.|TRBV28
CASSSISYEQYF
TGTGCCAGCAGTTCAATCTCCTACGAGCAGTACTTC
>TRBJ2-5|.|TRBD2|TRBV15
CATSIISTGGLKTQYF
TGTGCCACCAGCATCATCTCTACGGGAGGTTTGAAGACCCAGTACTTC
>TRBJ1-5|.|.|TRBV7-8
CASSLEVATVGNQPQHF
TGTGCCAGCAGCTTAGAGGTTGCGACAGTCGGTAATCAGCCCCAGCATTTT
>TRBJ1-5|.|TRBD1|TRBV7-8
CASSLEGGGNQPQHF
TGTGCCAGCAGCTTAGAAGGGGGCGGCAATCAGCCCCAGCATTTT
>TRBJ2-1|.|TRBD2|TRBV9
CASSLAGGDNEQFF
TGTGCCAGCAGCTTAGCGGGAGGAGACAATGAGCAGTTCTTC
>TRBJ1-6|.|.|TRBV2
CASSVGRSGILSNSPLHF
TGTGCCAGCAGTGTAGGGCGCTCGGGGATCCTATCTAATTCACCCCTCCACTTT
>TRBJ2-1|.|.|TRBV19
CASSLLASSYNEQFF
TGTGCCAGTAGTCTCCTGGCCAGCTCCTACAATGAGCAGTTCTTC
>TRBJ2-7|.|.|TRBV28
CASSPPKEVYEQYF
TGTGCCAGCAGTCCGCCAAAGGAGGTGTACGAGCAGTACTTC
>TRBJ2-6|few|.|TRBV12-5
CASGLWASGANVLTF
TGTGCTAGTGGTTTGTGGGCCTCTGGGGCCAACGTCCTGACTTTC
>TRBJ1-2|few|.|TRBV4-1
CASTTGGVGASNYGYTF
TGCGCCAGCACCACCGGGGGAGTCGGGGCATCTAACTATGGCTACACCTTC
>TRBJ2-7|once|.|TRBV28
CASSLYRFPPYEQYF
TGTGCCAGCAGTTTATACAGGTTTCCTCCTTACGAGCAGTACTTC
>TRBJ2-5|.|.|TRBV9
CASSVDVGAGGTETQYF
TGTGCCAGCAGCGTAGATGTGGGGGCTGGTGGTACGGAGACCCAGTACTTC
>TRBJ2-2|.|TRBD2|TRBV9
CATGGAGGELFF
TGTGCCACGGGGGGGGCCGGCGGGGAGCTGTTTTTT
>TRBJ2-2|.|.|TRBV27
CASSLHSNTGELFF
TGTGCCAGCAGTTTACACAGTAACACCGGGGAGCTGTTTTTT
>TRBJ2-5|.|.|TRBV7-9
CASSLASYQETQYF
TGTGCCAGCAGCTTAGCGTCGTACCAAGAGACCCAGTACTTC
>TRBJ2-2|.|.|TRBV14
CASSQGMAGTGELFF
TGTGCCAGCAGCCAAGGCATGGCGGGCACCGGGGAGCTGTTTTTT
>TRBJ2-6|.|.|TRBV7-2
CASSLAPRPGANVLTF
TGTGCCAGCAGCTTAGCCCCTAGACCTGGGGCCAACGTCCTGACTTTC
>TRBJ1-2|.|TRBD1|TRBV9
CASSSGQGPYGYTF
TGTGCCAGCAGCTCGGGACAGGGGCCCTATGGCTACACCTTC
>TRBJ2-7|few|TRBD2|TRBV4-3
CASSQEASGSYEQYF
TGCGCCAGCAGCCAAGAAGCTAGCGGGAGCTACGAGCAGTACTTC
>TRBJ2-7|.|.|TRBV2
CASRVTGHYEQYF
TGTGCCAGCAGAGTAACGGGACACTACGAGCAGTACTTC
>TRBJ2-5|.|TRBD2|TRBV7-9
CASSNPSGGQETQYF
TGTGCCAGCAGCAACCCGTCGGGGGGACAAGAGACCCAGTACTTC
>TRBJ2-3|.|.|TRBV7-9
CASSFGITDTQYF
TGTGCCAGCAGCTTCGGGATCACAGATACGCAGTATTTT
>TRBJ2-3|once|.|TRBV7-6
CASSSYRVLADTQYF
TGTGCCAGCAGCTCGTACAGGGTTTTAGCAGATACGCAGTATTTT
>TRBJ1-4|few|.|TRBV18
CASSPLGQLSEKLFF
TGTGCCAGCTCACCGCTAGGCCAACTTAGTGAAAAACTGTTTTTT
>TRBJ2-6|.|.|TRBV9
CASSERASGANVLTF
TGTGCCAGCAGCGAAAGAGCCTCTGGGGCCAACGTCCTGACTTTC
>TRBJ1-1|.|TRBD1|TRBV20-1
CRGDSREAFF
TGCAGGGGGGACAGCCGTGAAGCTTTCTTT